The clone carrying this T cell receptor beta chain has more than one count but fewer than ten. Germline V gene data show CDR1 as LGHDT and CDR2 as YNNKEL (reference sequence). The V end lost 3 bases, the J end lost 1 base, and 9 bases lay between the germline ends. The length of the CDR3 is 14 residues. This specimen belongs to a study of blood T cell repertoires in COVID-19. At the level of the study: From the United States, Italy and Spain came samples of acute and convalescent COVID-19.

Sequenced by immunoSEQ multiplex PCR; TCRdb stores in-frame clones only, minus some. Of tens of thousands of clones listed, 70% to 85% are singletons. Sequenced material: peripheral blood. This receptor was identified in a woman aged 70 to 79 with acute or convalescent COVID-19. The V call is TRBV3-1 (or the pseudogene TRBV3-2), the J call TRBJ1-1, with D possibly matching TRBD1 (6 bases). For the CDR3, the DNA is TGTGCCAGCAGCCAGCTGACAGGGAACACTGAAGCTTTCTTT. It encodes CASSQLTGNTEAFF.